These 14 T cell receptor beta chains were all obtained from the same sample, sequenced in a study of blood T cell repertoires in COVID-19. Method: immunoSEQ multiplex PCR; TCRdb's copy keeps in-frame clones and lacks some. The sample comprises roughly 190,000 clones, around 82% of which are singletons, and 10% to 15% rests with the top ten. Sequencing was done on a sample of PBMCs or T cells enriched from blood (not recorded which). Receptors originate from a man between 40 and 49 years old who had recovered from COVID-19.

For this clone: Other DNA variants within this sample encode the same CDR3. The chain has TRBV5-4 and TRBJ2-7; TRBD1 matches 11 bases. With V trimmed by 4 bases and J by 3 bases, 3 bases remained unmatched. CDR3 length: 14 amino acids. Germline V gives CDR1 SGHNT, CDR2 YYREEE (reference sequence). Written as DNA, the CDR3 is TGTGCCAGCAGCCCTGGGACAGGGGGCTACGAGCAGTACTTC. This encodes CASSPGTGGYEQYF.

The rearrangement links TRBV27 to TRBJ1-4, with TRBD1 matching 7 bases. Germline V gene sequence: CDR1 MNHEY, CDR2 SMNVEV (reference sequence). V was pared by 6 bases and J by 5 bases, with 9 bases of the junction left unmatched. The CDR3 extends over 15 amino acids. In DNA, the CDR3 is TGTGCCAGCAGGTCCGGACAGGCTTTGAATGAAAAACTGTTTTTT. Amino acid sequence: CASRSGQALNEKLFF.

The V gene is TRBV6-2 or TRBV6-3, the J gene TRBJ1-1; TRBD1 aligns across 8 bases. This CDR3 is 14 amino acids long. Germline V lookup: CDR1 MNHEY, CDR2 SVGEGT. The ends lost 0 bases at V and 7 bases at J; junction bases unmatched: 4. The CDR3 DNA is TGTGCCAGCAGTTACTCGACAGGGGTTGGTGAAGCTTTCTTT. This sequence encodes CASSYSTGVGEAFF.

The chain has TRBV7-6 and TRBJ1-2, with 7 bases identical to TRBD1. V trimming: 5 bases; J trimming: 8 bases; junction bases outside the gene matches: 11. Germline loops: CDR1 SGHVS, CDR2 FNYEAQ. The CDR3 extends over 14 amino acids. CDR3 in amino acids: CASSPLEGAGGYTF. CDR3 coding DNA: TGTGCCAGCAGCCCTCTGGAGGGGGCGGGAGGCTACACCTTC.

CDR3 sequence: CASSGGQGRGYTF. The CDR3 DNA follows: TGTGCCAGCAGTGGCGGACAGGGACGTGGCTACACCTTC. The V gene is TRBV6-6, the J gene TRBJ1-2; 8 bases are shared with TRBD1. J lost 7 bases, V lost 5 bases, and 6 bases had no gene match. Germline V CDR1 and CDR2: MNHNY, SVGAGI (reference sequence). The CDR3 length is 13 residues.

The count of this clone is one. V is TRBV29-1 and J is TRBJ2-1; maybe TRBD1 (6 bases). CDR1 is SQVTM and CDR2 is ANQGSEA in the germline V gene. The CDR3 covers 13 residues. V lost 7 bases and J 8 bases, leaving 18 bases between the germline ends. DNA for the CDR3: TGCAGCGGCAGGGGCGGTCGTTTTGATGAGCAGTTCTTC. Protein: CSGRGGRFDEQFF.

V gene TRBV19 combines with J gene TRBJ1-1; 7 nucleotides align to TRBD1. The CDR3 spans 17 residues. Germline CDR1 and CDR2: LNHDA and SQIVND (reference sequence). The junction had 11 bases not matched to a gene; V was cut back by 2 bases and J by 2 bases. The CDR3 sequence is CASSISRRWDRNTEAFF. CDR3 bases: TGTGCCAGTAGTATATCGAGGCGTTGGGACAGAAACACTGAAGCTTTCTTT.

The rearrangement joins TRBV6-2 or TRBV6-3 to TRBJ1-5, with D perhaps matching TRBD1 (5 bases). CDR1 is MNHEY, CDR2 SVGEGT, per germline. There are 16 residues in the CDR3. The V end was cut by 2 bases, the J end by 5 bases, with 16 bases between. CDR3 DNA: TGTGCCAGCAGTTACGCCAGGGTACCAGATTATCAGCCCCAGCATTTT. Translating gives CASSYARVPDYQPQHF.

CDR3 bases: TGTGCCAGTACCCCTGGCAGGAACACAGATACGCAGTATTTT. Translation: CASTPGRNTDTQYF. The V and J genes are TRBV19 and TRBJ2-3; D remains unclear. The CDR3 consists of 14 residues. Trimming removed 7 bases from V and 2 bases from J, with 13 bases in between. Germline lookup yields CDR1 LNHDA and CDR2 SQIVND (reference sequence).

The V and J genes are TRBV6-5 and TRBJ1-1; a possible D gene is TRBD1 (6 bases). The CDR3 is 14 residues long. V lost 2 bases to trimming and J lost 9 bases, with 16 bases between them. Germline V gives CDR1 MNHEY, CDR2 SVGAGI. The CDR3 protein is CASSYPSQRDKAFF. As DNA, the CDR3 is TGTGCCAGCAGTTACCCCTCCCAACGGGACAAAGCTTTCTTT.

V gene TRBV28 combines with J gene TRBJ1-1; a possible D gene is TRBD1 (6 bases). CDR3 length: 14 residues. Trimming stripped 7 bases from V and 5 bases from J, with 17 bases between. The germline V gene encodes CDR1 MDHEN and CDR2 SYDVKM. CDR3 sequence (DNA): TGTGCCAGCACCCTCTCCAGGGGCAGAACTGAAGCTTTCTTT. Its translation: CASTLSRGRTEAFF.

The rearrangement uses TRBV7-3 and TRBJ1-6, with unresolved D. The CDR3 totals 15 residues. The V end lost 2 bases, the J end lost 9 bases, and 14 bases lay between the germline ends. Germline V CDR1 and CDR2: SGHTA, FQGTGA. CDR3 nucleotide sequence: TGTGCCAGCAGCTTATCAGGACTAGGGAGTTCACCCCTCCACTTT. Translating gives CASSLSGLGSSPLHF. Together with reference TRBV7-3 and TRBJ1-6, the CDR3 gives the full variable domain: GAGVSQTPSNKVTEKGKYVELRCDPISGHTALYWYRQSLGQGPEFLIYFQGTGAADDSGLPNDRFFAVRPEGSVSTLKIQRTERGDSAVYLCASSLSGLGSSPLHFGNGTRLTVT.

The V gene is TRBV7-6, the J gene TRBJ2-7, with 7 bases that match TRBD2. Unmatched junction bases numbered 7, after V lost 1 base and J lost 7 bases. Germline V gene sequence: CDR1 SGHVS, CDR2 FNYEAQ. The CDR3 loop spans 14 amino acids. CDR3 DNA sequence: TGTGCCAGCAGCTTAGGCCCACTAGCGCGGGAGCAGTACTTC. Translating gives CASSLGPLAREQYF. The entire variable domain, with the rest obtained from reference TRBV7-6 and TRBJ2-7, is as follows: GAGVSQSPRYKVTKRGQDVALRCDPISGHVSLYWYRQALGQGPEFLTYFNYEAQQDKSGLPNDRFSAERPEGSISTLTIQRTEQRDSAMYRCASSLGPLAREQYFGPGTRLTVT.

Comment on this clone: Other nucleotide sequences in the sample specify the same CDR3. The chain employs TRBV19 and TRBJ1-1; no reliable D call. The CDR3 sequence is 13 residues long. Trimming removed 5 bases from V and 1 base from J, with 8 bases in between. Germline V gene lookup returns CDR1 LNHDA and CDR2 SQIVND (reference sequence). The CDR3 nucleotides are TGTGCCAGTAGTCCAGGCAAGAACACTGAAGCTTTCTTT. It translates to CASSPGKNTEAFF.